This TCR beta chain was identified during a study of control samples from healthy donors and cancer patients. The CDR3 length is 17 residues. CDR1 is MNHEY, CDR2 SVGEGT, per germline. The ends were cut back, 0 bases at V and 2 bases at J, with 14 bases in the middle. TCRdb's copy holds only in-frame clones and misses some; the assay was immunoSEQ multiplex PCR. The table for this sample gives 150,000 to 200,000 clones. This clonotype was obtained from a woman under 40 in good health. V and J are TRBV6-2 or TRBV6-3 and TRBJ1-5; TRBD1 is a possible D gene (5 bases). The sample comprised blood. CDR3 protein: CASSYSIAGAGNQPQHF. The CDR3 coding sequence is TGTGCCAGCAGTTACTCGATTGCCGGGGCGGGCAATCAGCCCCAGCATTTT.